One sample yielded the 19 T cell receptor beta chains listed below, sequenced in a study of T-cell memory formation after mild COVID-19. TCRdb analysed the 5' RACE reads with MiXCR anew, one entry per CDR3 protein. The repertoire holds roughly 560,000 distinct CDR3 sequences, approximately 20% seen once, with roughly an eighth in the top ten. The specimen sequenced was PBMCs or a T cell subset sorted from them (not recorded which). The origin of the receptors is an adult woman who had mild COVID-19 (a few samples of this study predate the infection). Cell type and time point are not known.

V gene TRBV25-1 combines with J gene TRBJ1-6, with D perhaps TRBD1 (5 bases). Germline CDR1 reads MGHDK; CDR2 reads SYGVNS. Trimming cost V 3 bases and J 8 bases, with 11 bases left between them. The CDR3 runs to 14 residues. CDR3: CASSDVGADSPLHF. The CDR3 DNA is TGTGCCAGCAGTGATGTCGGGGCTGATTCACCCCTCCACTTT.

The rearrangement joins TRBV5-4 to TRBJ1-4, with 7 bases lining up with TRBD1. V was clipped by 5 bases and J by 10 bases; unmatched bases: 11. The germline gives CDR1 SGHNT, CDR2 YYREEE (reference sequence). The CDR3 loop spans 14 amino acids. This CDR3 reads CASRDDRAWGKLFF. In DNA form, the CDR3 reads TGTGCCAGCAGAGACGACAGGGCTTGGGGAAAACTGTTTTTT.

The chain combines TRBV20-1 with TRBJ2-3; weak D call: TRBD2 (6 bases). V was cut by 3 bases and J by 3 bases, with 13 bases left in between. The CDR3 has 14 amino acids. Germline assignment: CDR1 DFQATT and CDR2 SNEGSKA (reference sequence). This chain's CDR3 is CSARAGRATDTQYF. CDR3 DNA sequence: TGCAGTGCTAGGGCGGGAAGGGCTACAGATACGCAGTATTTT.

This clonotype was recorded a few times. The chain employs TRBV18 and TRBJ2-4; TRBD1 or TRBD2 may be the D gene (5 bases each). The CDR3 consists of 16 residues. With 3 bases removed from V and 5 bases from J, the gap between germline ends came to 17 bases. The germline V gene encodes CDR1 KGHSH and CDR2 LQKENI. DNA of the CDR3: TGTGCCAGCTCACCTCTCTCCACGAGAGGGGAAAACATTCAGTACTTC. Amino acid sequence: CASSPLSTRGENIQYF.

This sequence joins TRBV29-1 and TRBJ2-1; D possibly corresponds to TRBD2 (6 bases). The CDR3 runs 15 residues. Germline assignment: CDR1 SQVTM and CDR2 ANQGSEA. V was trimmed by 5 bases and J by 4 bases, leaving 18 bases between them. The CDR3 spells CSVQKVGGEYNEQFF. DNA of the CDR3: TGCAGCGTTCAGAAGGTCGGAGGGGAGTACAATGAGCAGTTCTTC.

The chain has TRBV14 and TRBJ1-1; a possible D gene is TRBD1 (5 bases). CDR1 is SGHDN, CDR2 FVKESK, per germline. The CDR3 contains 13 residues. V lost 1 base and J lost 11, with 14 bases in between. DNA of the CDR3: TGTGCCAGCAGCCAAGTAATGCAGGGAGACGCTTTCTTT. It encodes CASSQVMQGDAFF.

The chain employs TRBV20-1 and TRBJ2-7, with 11 bases matching TRBD2. Germline values: CDR1 DFQATT, CDR2 SNEGSKA (reference sequence). This CDR3 region has 14 residues. The V and J ends lost 0 bases and 4 bases, in that order; junction bases with no gene match: 2. The CDR3 protein is CSARDTSGRYEQYF. Written as DNA, the CDR3 is TGCAGTGCTAGAGATACTAGCGGGAGATACGAGCAGTACTTC.

This clonotype was seen only a few times. This rearrangement joins TRBV24-1 to TRBJ2-4; possible D gene TRBD1, 6 bases. V lost 6 bases and J 3 bases, leaving 14 bases between the germline ends. From germline, CDR1 is KGHDR and CDR2 SFDVKD. There are 15 residues in the CDR3. The CDR3 DNA is TGTGCCACCAGTAGCGCGGACAGAAACAAAAACATTCAGTACTTC. It is translated as CATSSADRNKNIQYF.

In its sample, this clonotype was seen a few times. V is TRBV19 and J is TRBJ1-1, with 7 nucleotides matching TRBD1. CDR3 length equals 13 residues. V gave up 5 bases and J gave up 4 bases; unmatched junction bases: 4. CDR1 and CDR2 (germline): LNHDA, SQIVND (reference sequence). The chain's CDR3 is CASSSTGPTEAFF. In nucleotides, the CDR3 is TGTGCCAGTAGTTCGACAGGGCCCACTGAAGCTTTCTTT.

The J gene is TRBJ2-3, the V gene TRBV20-1; TRBD2 matches 7 bases. After removal of 0 bases from V and 5 bases from J, the junction contained 5 bases not matched to a gene. CDR1 and CDR2 from the germline V gene are DFQATT and SNEGSKA (reference sequence). This CDR3 region has 14 residues. Here the CDR3 reads CSARDVIAGDTQYF. DNA of the CDR3: TGCAGTGCTAGAGATGTCATAGCGGGAGATACGCAGTATTTT.

This chain joins TRBV5-1 and TRBJ2-1; D gene uncertain. The ends were cut back, 0 bases at V and 7 bases at J, with 11 bases in the middle. The CDR3 spans 14 residues. Germline loops: CDR1 SGHRS, CDR2 YFSETQ. The CDR3 nucleotides read TGCGCCAGCAGCTTGGCCGGCGTGACTAATGAGCAGTTCTTC. Protein product: CASSLAGVTNEQFF.

The rearrangement joins TRBV25-1 to TRBJ2-5, with TRBD1 matching 11 bases. J lost 5 bases, V lost 2 bases, and 4 bases had no gene match. The CDR3 runs to 15 residues. Germline V gene lookup returns CDR1 MGHDK and CDR2 SYGVNS. The DNA of the CDR3 is TGTGCCAGCAGTGAACCGGGACAGGGGGTGGAGACCCAGTACTTC. Its protein is CASSEPGQGVETQYF.

This clonotype was counted many times. The chain links TRBV5-1 to TRBJ2-1; TRBD2 agrees at 8 bases. In germline, CDR1 is SGHRS, CDR2 YFSETQ. This CDR3 region has 15 residues. V was pared by 0 bases and J by 9 bases, with 8 bases of the junction left unmatched. This CDR3 reads CASSLVAGGLTEQFF. CDR3 coding DNA: TGCGCCAGCAGCTTGGTGGCGGGGGGCCTCACTGAGCAGTTCTTC.

The chain links TRBV12-3 or TRBV12-4 to TRBJ2-4, with D possibly TRBD1 on 6 matching bases. This CDR3 has 15 amino acids. V lost 4 bases and J lost 4, with 14 bases in between. In DNA, the CDR3 is TGTGCCAGCAGTTCCACAGGGAACCGAAAAAACATTCAGTACTTC. Its protein product is CASSSTGNRKNIQYF.

The chain joins TRBV27 to TRBJ2-7, with unresolved D. The length of the CDR3 is 14 residues. Deletions cut 6 bases from V and 4 bases from J, with 16 bases between. Per the germline V gene, CDR1 is MNHEY and CDR2 is SMNVEV (reference sequence). CDR3 bases: TGTGCCAGCAGCCTCACCTACGCGAGTTACGAGCAGTACTTC. As protein: CASSLTYASYEQYF.

This clonotype has a handful of counts. The chain recombines TRBV7-9 with TRBJ2-1; TRBD2 is a possible D gene (6 bases). The CDR3 extends over 16 amino acids. Germline CDR1 SEHNR, CDR2 FQNEAQ (reference sequence). Trimming took 4 bases from V and 2 from J, leaving 15 bases between them. The CDR3 DNA sequence: TGTGCCAGCAGCTCGCCGTTGAGGGAGGCCTACAATGAGCAGTTCTTC. Translating it yields CASSSPLREAYNEQFF.

The chain links TRBV9 to TRBJ2-1, with a weak D call TRBD2 (6 bases). V lost 7 bases and J 7 bases, leaving 21 bases between the germline ends. CDR3 length: 15 residues. Germline V CDR1 and CDR2: SGDLS, YYNGEE. CDR3 nucleotides: TGTGCCAGCTCAACGGAGGGGATTGTGAGGAATGAGCAGTTCTTC. It specifies CASSTEGIVRNEQFF.

This clonotype was seen repeatedly, ten times or more. The V call is TRBV4-1, the J call TRBJ1-1, with TRBD1 matching over 8 bases. Germline V CDR1 and CDR2: MGHRA, YSYEKL. CDR3 length: 15 residues. With V trimmed by 3 bases and J by 2 bases, 5 bases remained unmatched. The CDR3 DNA reads TGCGCCAGCAGCCAGATACAGGGGGGTAACACTGAAGCTTTCTTT. This codes for CASSQIQGGNTEAFF.

This clonotype was counted only a few times. J is TRBJ1-2 and V is TRBV5-1; D remains ambiguous. In germline, CDR1 is SGHRS, CDR2 YFSETQ. CDR3 length: 14 residues. V was trimmed by 4 bases and J by 5 bases, leaving 15 bases between them. Here the CDR3 DNA reads TGCGCCAGCAGCGCCGACCATGGTGGGTATGGCTACACCTTC. This encodes CASSADHGGYGYTF.